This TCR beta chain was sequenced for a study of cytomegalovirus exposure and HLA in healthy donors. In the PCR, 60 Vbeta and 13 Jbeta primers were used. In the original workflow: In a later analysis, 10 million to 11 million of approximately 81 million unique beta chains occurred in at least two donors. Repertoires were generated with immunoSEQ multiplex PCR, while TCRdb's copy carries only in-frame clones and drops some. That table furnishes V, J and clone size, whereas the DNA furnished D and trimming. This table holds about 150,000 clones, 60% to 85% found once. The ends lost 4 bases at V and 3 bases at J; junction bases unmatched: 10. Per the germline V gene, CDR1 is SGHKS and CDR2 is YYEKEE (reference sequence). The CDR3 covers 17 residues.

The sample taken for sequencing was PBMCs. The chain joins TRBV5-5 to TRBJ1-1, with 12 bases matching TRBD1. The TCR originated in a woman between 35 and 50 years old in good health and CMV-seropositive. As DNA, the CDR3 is TGTGCCAGCAGCCAGACACCGGGACAGGGGGCGGACACTGAAGCTTTCTTT. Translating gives CASSQTPGQGADTEAFF.